These T cell receptor beta chains were read from a single sample in a study of blood T cell repertoires in COVID-19. Profiling relied on immunoSEQ multiplex PCR, and the TCRdb table lists in-frame clones only, not all of them. Here the sample spans over 40,000 clones, 75% to 85% being singletons. The specimen sequenced was peripheral blood. The source is a man aged 40-49 years with acute or convalescent COVID-19. The CDR3 runs from the conserved cysteine through the conserved F or W. A D gene is named only where the DNA matches it firmly. Size values are once, few and many counts, or a class for expanded clones, and some rows have none.

V	J	D	size	CDR3	DNA
TRBV10-3	TRBJ1-2	NA	NA	CAISESGRDGYTF	TGTGCCATCAGTGAGTCCGGCAGGGATGGCTACACCTTC
TRBV12-5	TRBJ1-5	TRBD1	NA	CASGSGTAHNQPQHF	TGTGCTAGTGGCTCCGGGACAGCCCACAATCAGCCCCAGCATTTT
TRBV19	TRBJ2-7	TRBD2	once	CARGGRAGPSYEQYF	TGTGCCCGGGGGGGGAGGGCAGGGCCATCCTACGAGCAGTACTTC
TRBV19	TRBJ1-2	NA	NA	CASRTARLSNYGYTF	TGTGCCTCAAGGACAGCAAGGTTATCTAACTATGGCTACACCTTC
TRBV5-6	TRBJ2-3	NA	few	CASSYRDIQDTQYF	TGTGCCAGCAGCTACCGGGACATCCAAGATACGCAGTATTTT
TRBV19	TRBJ1-2	NA	once	CASSIPRSGSDGYTF	TGTGCCAGTAGTATCCCCCGGTCCGGGAGTGATGGCTACACCTTC
TRBV3-1/TRBV3-2	TRBJ2-2	NA	NA	CASSQGGNTGELFF	TGTGCCAGCAGCCAGGGAGGGAACACCGGGGAGCTGTTTTTT
TRBV7-8	TRBJ2-6	NA	NA	CASSLRLSVLPGANVLTF	TGTGCCAGCAGCTTACGCTTGTCGGTGCTCCCTGGGGCCAACGTCCTGACTTTC
TRBV5-4	TRBJ2-1	TRBD2	NA	CASSVVGGYNEQFF	TGTGCCAGCAGCGTGGTCGGGGGGTACAATGAGCAGTTCTTC
TRBV5-1	TRBJ1-1	TRBD1	NA	CASSTRDRGTEAFF	TGCGCCAGCAGCACCCGGGACAGGGGCACTGAAGCTTTCTTT
TRBV24-1	TRBJ1-2	NA	NA	CATSDSTANYGYTF	TGTGCCACCAGTGATTCAACAGCTAACTATGGCTACACCTTC
TRBV5-1	TRBJ1-4	NA	NA	CASSLGLQAWGREKLFF	TGCGCCAGCAGCTTGGGATTACAGGCCTGGGGAAGAGAAAAACTGTTTTTT
TRBV5-1	TRBJ1-2	NA	once	CASRGSGGTTYGYTF	TGCGCCAGCAGGGGAAGCGGAGGGACCACCTATGGCTACACCTTC
TRBV4-2	TRBJ1-2	TRBD1	NA	CASSPGQGVYGYTF	TGTGCCAGCAGCCCGGGACAGGGGGTTTACGGCTACACCTTC
TRBV5-1	TRBJ1-1	NA	NA	CASTTGRGNTEAFF	TGCGCCAGCACCACTGGCAGGGGGAACACTGAAGCTTTCTTT
TRBV5-8	TRBJ2-3	NA	few	CASSLTGTDTQYF	TGTGCCAGCAGCTTAACAGGGACAGATACGCAGTATTTT
TRBV6-6	TRBJ2-4	TRBD1	once	CASSPDPTGGRAKNIQYF	TGTGCCAGCAGTCCAGACCCGACAGGGGGTAGGGCCAAAAACATTCAGTACTTC